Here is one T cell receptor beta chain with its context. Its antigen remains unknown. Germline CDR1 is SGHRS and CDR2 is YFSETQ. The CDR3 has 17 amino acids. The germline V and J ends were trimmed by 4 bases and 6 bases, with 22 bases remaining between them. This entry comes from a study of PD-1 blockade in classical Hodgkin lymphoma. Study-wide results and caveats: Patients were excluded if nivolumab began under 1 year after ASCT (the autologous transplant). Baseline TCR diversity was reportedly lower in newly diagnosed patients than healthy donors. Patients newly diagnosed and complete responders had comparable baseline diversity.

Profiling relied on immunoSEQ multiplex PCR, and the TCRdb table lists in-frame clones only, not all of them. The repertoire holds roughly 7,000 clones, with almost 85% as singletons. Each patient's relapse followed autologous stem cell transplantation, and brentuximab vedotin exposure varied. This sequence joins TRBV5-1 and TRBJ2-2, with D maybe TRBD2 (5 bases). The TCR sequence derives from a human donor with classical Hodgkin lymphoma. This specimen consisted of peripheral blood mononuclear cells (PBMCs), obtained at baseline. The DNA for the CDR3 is TGCGCCAGCAGCGCTTGGACTCCGGGAATTGGATCCGGGGAGCTGTTTTTT. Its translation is CASSAWTPGIGSGELFF.